Below, 15 T cell receptor beta chains from the same sample are listed, as sequenced in a study of response to subunit inactivated influenza vaccine. MiXCR, applied by TCRdb to the RT-PCR reads, yields one record per CDR3 protein. The sample includes just over 300,000 distinct CDR3 sequences, about 20% of them seen just once. The material sequenced was PBMCs from blood, taken about 20 months after vaccination. These receptors were collected from a man aged 45-69 years who received an inactivated influenza vaccine.

The rearrangement uses TRBV3-1 and TRBJ2-7; no clear D. Trimming cost V 1 base and J 1 base, with 5 bases left between them. This CDR3 is built from 13 residues. Germline V gene data show CDR1 as LGHDT and CDR2 as YNNKEL (reference sequence). CDR3 nucleotides: TGTGCCAGCAGCCAAGGGGTGTCCTACGAGCAGTACTTC. This sequence encodes CASSQGVSYEQYF.

V gene TRBV5-1 combines with J gene TRBJ2-3; D possibly corresponds to TRBD2 (6 bases). CDR1 is SGHRS and CDR2 is YFSETQ in the germline V gene. The CDR3 length is 15 residues. V lost 3 bases to trimming and J lost 2 bases, with 13 bases between them. The CDR3 protein is CASSSPGDTTDTQYF. The CDR3 DNA sequence: TGCGCCAGCAGCTCACCGGGGGATACCACAGATACGCAGTATTTT.

This clonotype was seen a handful of times. V usage is TRBV18 and J usage is TRBJ1-5; 10 bases are shared with TRBD1. CDR1 is KGHSH, CDR2 LQKENI, per germline. With 3 bases clipped from V and 0 bases from J, the junction kept 11 bases outside the gene matches. The CDR3 contains 19 residues. CDR3 sequence reads: CASSPTGTGVRYSNQPQHF. In DNA, the CDR3 is TGTGCCAGCTCACCCACCGGGACAGGGGTACGGTATAGCAATCAGCCCCAGCATTTT.

The chain employs TRBV5-1 and TRBJ2-1; 7 bases match TRBD2. The CDR3 is made up of 13 amino acids. Germline V lookup: CDR1 SGHRS, CDR2 YFSETQ. V shed 4 bases and J 4 bases; nucleotides not matched to a gene: 2. CDR3 sequence reads: CASSGRAYNEQFF. The CDR3 bases are TGCGCCAGCAGCGGGAGGGCGTACAATGAGCAGTTCTTC.

This clonotype was seen more than once but under ten times. The chain uses TRBV5-1 and TRBJ2-7, with 9 positions matching TRBD1. The CDR3 loop spans 15 amino acids. Germline CDR1 SGHRS, CDR2 YFSETQ. The trim removed 4 bases at V and 4 bases at J, leaving 9 bases unmatched. Here the CDR3 DNA reads TGCGCCAGCAGCCGGCCGGGACAGGGTTTTTACGAGCAGTACTTC. Amino acids: CASSRPGQGFYEQYF.

Only a few counts were recorded for this clonotype. V is TRBV28 and J is TRBJ1-4; 9 bases fit TRBD1. The CDR3 has 16 residues. Trimming at V came to 6 bases and at J to 5 bases, leaving 10 bases not matched to a gene. Germline assignment: CDR1 MDHEN and CDR2 SYDVKM. Written as DNA, the CDR3 is TGTGCCAGCAGCCCTCCCGGGACAGGGCTCAATGAAAAACTGTTTTTT. Its translation: CASSPPGTGLNEKLFF.

This clonotype was counted between two and nine times. The genes are TRBV20-1 and TRBJ2-7, with TRBD1 matching over 9 bases. The CDR3 is 14 amino acids. After removal of 3 bases from V and 1 base from J, the junction contained 4 bases not matched to a gene. CDR1 DFQATT and CDR2 SNEGSKA come from the germline V gene (reference sequence). The CDR3 sequence is CSARPGQGSYEQYF. The CDR3 DNA follows: TGCAGTGCTAGGCCGGGACAGGGATCCTACGAGCAGTACTTC.

This clonotype was picked up a small number of times. The chain carries TRBV29-1 and TRBJ2-7, with D perhaps TRBD2 (5 bases). Germline CDR1 reads SQVTM; CDR2 reads ANQGSEA. The CDR3 runs to 13 residues. Trimming took off 0 bases at V and 0 bases at J, with 6 bases between the two ends. The CDR3, as DNA: TGCAGCGTTGAAGAGGGGAGCTCCTACGAGCAGTACTTC. This encodes CSVEEGSSYEQYF.

At least ten counts were recorded for this clonotype. A junction end diverges from the germline sequence, so it may reflect a read error. The rearrangement joins TRBV20-1 to TRBJ1-1, with D tentatively TRBD1 (5 bases). Germline CDR1 reads DFQATT; CDR2 reads SNEGSKA (reference sequence). The CDR3 loop spans 8 amino acids. CDR3 sequence reads: CRTPGGTF. The CDR3 nucleotides read TGCAGAACCCCCGGGGGTACTTTT.

The V gene is TRBV27, the J gene TRBJ2-3, with D perhaps TRBD1 (5 bases). Germline CDR1 is MNHEY and CDR2 is SMNVEV (reference sequence). This CDR3 has 17 residues. The V end was cut by 6 bases, the J end by 1 base, with 20 bases between. CDR3 sequence: CASRLKPQGWGTDTQYF. CDR3 nucleotide sequence: TGTGCCAGCAGGTTAAAACCGCAGGGATGGGGCACAGATACGCAGTATTTT.

The chain joins TRBV29-1 to TRBJ1-1, with D perhaps matching TRBD1 (5 bases). The CDR3 spans 11 residues. The V end was cut by 4 bases, the J end by 11 bases, with 14 bases between. Germline loops: CDR1 SQVTM, CDR2 ANQGSEA. Here the CDR3 reads CSVADSSGAFF. The CDR3 DNA reads as TGCAGCGTTGCCGACAGTAGCGGCGCTTTCTTT.

The chain has TRBV6-5 and TRBJ2-5; 9 positions match TRBD1. This CDR3 is 16 amino acids long. V shed 4 bases, J shed 4 bases, and the junction held 10 bases outside the gene matches. Per germline, CDR1 MNHEY and CDR2 SVGAGI. CDR3 DNA sequence: TGTGCCAGCAGTTCGCCCCCGGGACAGGGATCAGAGACCCAGTACTTC. Its protein is CASSSPPGQGSETQYF.

This clonotype showed up just a few times. V gene TRBV7-2 combines with J gene TRBJ1-6, with unresolved D. The ends were cut back, 5 bases at V and 7 bases at J, with 15 bases in the middle. In germline, CDR1 is SGHTA, CDR2 FQGNSA. The CDR3 runs to 15 residues. The CDR3 is CASSPAEAENSPLHF. The CDR3 nucleotides read TGTGCCAGCAGCCCGGCGGAGGCCGAGAATTCACCCCTCCACTTT. Variable domain in full (rest from reference TRBV7-2 and TRBJ1-6): GAGVSQSPSNKVTEKGKDVELRCDPISGHTALYWYRQSLGQGLEFLIYFQGNSAPDKSGLPSDRFSAERTGGSVSTLTIQRTQQEDSAVYLCASSPAEAENSPLHFGNGTRLTVT.

This clonotype came up many times. The chain couples TRBV29-1 to TRBJ1-5; 7 nucleotides match TRBD1. This CDR3 has 13 residues. Germline V gene lookup returns CDR1 SQVTM and CDR2 ANQGSEA. The junction had 7 bases not matched to a gene; V was cut back by 6 bases and J by 5 bases. In DNA form, the CDR3 reads TGCAGCGTAGGGGGACAGATCGATCAGCCCCAGCATTTT. Protein: CSVGGQIDQPQHF.

This clonotype appeared a few times. The chain uses TRBV10-3 and TRBJ2-1, with a possible D match to TRBD1 (6 bases). CDR3 size: 16 residues. Germline V gives CDR1 ENHRY, CDR2 SYGVKD. Between the trimmed V and J ends, which lost 2 bases and 5 bases, there was a span of 16 bases. The CDR3 here is CAISEGVGGGNNEQFF. CDR3 sequence (DNA): TGTGCCATCAGTGAGGGTGTTGGGGGCGGTAACAATGAGCAGTTCTTC.